The clone carrying this T cell receptor (beta chain) was seen just once. The antigen is unknown. This entry is derived from a study of cytomegalovirus exposure and HLA in healthy donors. Germline CDR1 SEHNR, CDR2 FQNEAQ (reference sequence). The V end was cut by 1 base, the J end by 11 bases, with 15 bases between. The CDR3 runs to 15 residues. The study's findings and limits: The authors listed 164 TCR beta chains as cytomegalovirus-associated. After further analysis at a later stage, 16,951 TCR beta sequences were associated with HLA alleles at 0.05 false discovery rate.

Primers: 60 Vbeta forward and 13 Jbeta reverse. Clones were read by immunoSEQ multiplex PCR, and TCRdb kept only the in-frame ones, dropping some. The data hold 150,000 to 200,000 clones, with under 80% observed a single time. Sequencing input: PBMCs. This receptor was identified in a woman in her 30s in good health and CMV-seronegative. The chain uses TRBV7-9 and TRBJ1-6; a weak D match, TRBD1 (6 bases). The CDR3 region has the DNA TGTGCCAGCAGCTTAGGAGAGGAGGGGGGGCCACCCCTCCACTTT. This translates into CASSLGEEGGPPLHF.